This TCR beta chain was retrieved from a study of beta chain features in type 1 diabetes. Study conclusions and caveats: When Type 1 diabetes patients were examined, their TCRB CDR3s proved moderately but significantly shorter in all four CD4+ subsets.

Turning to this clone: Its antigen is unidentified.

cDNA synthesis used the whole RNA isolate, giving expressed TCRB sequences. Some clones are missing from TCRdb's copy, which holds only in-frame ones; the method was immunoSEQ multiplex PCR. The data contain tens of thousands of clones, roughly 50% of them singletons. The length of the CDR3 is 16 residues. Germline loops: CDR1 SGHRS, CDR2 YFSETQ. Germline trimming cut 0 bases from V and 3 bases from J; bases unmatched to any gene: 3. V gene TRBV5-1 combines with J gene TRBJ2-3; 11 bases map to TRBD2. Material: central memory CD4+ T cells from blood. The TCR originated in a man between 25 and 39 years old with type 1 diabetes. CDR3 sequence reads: CASSLGTSGPTDTQYF. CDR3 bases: TGCGCCAGCAGCTTGGGGACTAGCGGGCCTACAGATACGCAGTATTTT.